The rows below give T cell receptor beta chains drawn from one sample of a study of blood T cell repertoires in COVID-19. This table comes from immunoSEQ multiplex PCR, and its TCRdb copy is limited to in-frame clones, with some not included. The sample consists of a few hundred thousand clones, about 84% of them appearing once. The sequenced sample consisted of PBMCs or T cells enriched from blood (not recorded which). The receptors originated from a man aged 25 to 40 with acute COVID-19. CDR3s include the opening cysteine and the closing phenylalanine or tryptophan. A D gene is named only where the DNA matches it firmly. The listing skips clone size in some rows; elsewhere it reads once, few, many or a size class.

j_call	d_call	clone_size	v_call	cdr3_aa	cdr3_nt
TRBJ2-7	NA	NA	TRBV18	CASSPASDEQYF	TGTGCCAGCTCACCCGCCTCGGACGAGCAGTACTTC
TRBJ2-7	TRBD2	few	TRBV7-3	CASSLTSGGRQYF	TGTGCCAGCAGCTTAACTAGCGGGGGGCGGCAGTACTTC
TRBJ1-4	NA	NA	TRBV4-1	CASSHPTGFDEKLFF	TGCGCCAGCAGCCACCCGACAGGATTTGATGAAAAACTGTTTTTT
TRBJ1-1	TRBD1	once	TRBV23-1	CASSLRPGQGRDTEAFF	TGCGCCAGCAGTCTCCGCCCGGGACAGGGCCGGGACACTGAAGCTTTCTTT
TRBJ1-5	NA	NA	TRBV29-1	CSVGTGDQPQHF	TGCAGCGTTGGGACGGGAGATCAGCCCCAGCATTTT
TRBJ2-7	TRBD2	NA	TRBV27	CASSLSGAGLYEQYF	TGTGCCAGCAGTTTAAGCGGGGCGGGATTGTACGAGCAGTACTTC
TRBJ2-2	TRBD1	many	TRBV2	CASSGPGTAAKVINTGELFF	TGTGCCAGCAGTGGGCCCGGGACAGCGGCCAAAGTTATCAACACCGGGGAGCTGTTTTTT
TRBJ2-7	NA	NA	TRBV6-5	CASKGSGPYEQYF	TGTGCCAGCAAGGGGAGCGGGCCCTACGAGCAGTACTTC
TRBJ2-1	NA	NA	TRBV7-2	CASSLVLIRAYGSGEQFF	TGTGCCAGCAGCTTAGTGTTAATACGAGCTTATGGGTCGGGAGAGCAGTTCTTC
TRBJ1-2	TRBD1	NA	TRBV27	CASSARQGGGYTF	TGTGCCAGCAGTGCCAGACAGGGGGGTGGCTACACCTTC
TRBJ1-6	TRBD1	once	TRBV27	CASSITRQGARRIGSYNSPLHF	TGTGCCAGCAGTATCACCCGACAGGGGGCGCGAAGGATTGGCTCCTATAATTCACCCCTCCACTTT
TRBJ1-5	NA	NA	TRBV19	CASNLGAYSNQPQHF	TGTGCCAGTAACCTTGGGGCTTATAGCAATCAGCCCCAGCATTTT
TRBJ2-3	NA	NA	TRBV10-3	CATQRLITDTQYF	TGTGCCACCCAACGGTTAATCACAGATACGCAGTATTTT
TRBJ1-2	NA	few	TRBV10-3	CAISDGSSGAYGYTF	TGTGCCATCAGTGATGGGTCTTCAGGGGCCTATGGCTACACCTTC
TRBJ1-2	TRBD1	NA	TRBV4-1	CASSRDSLTPYGYTF	TGCGCCAGCAGCCGGGACAGTCTAACGCCCTATGGCTACACCTTC
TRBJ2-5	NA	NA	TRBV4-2	CASSQAGVQETQYF	TGTGCCAGCAGCCAAGCGGGGGTCCAAGAGACCCAGTACTTC
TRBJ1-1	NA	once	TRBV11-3	CASSPRGGTEAFF	TGTGCCAGCAGCCCCAGAGGAGGGACTGAAGCTTTCTTT
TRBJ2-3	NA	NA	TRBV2	CASSQGAATDTQYF	TGTGCCAGCAGCCAAGGGGCGGCCACAGATACGCAGTATTTT
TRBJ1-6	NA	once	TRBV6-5	CASRTMSSYNSPLHF	TGTGCCAGCAGAACTATGAGCTCCTATAATTCACCCCTCCACTTT
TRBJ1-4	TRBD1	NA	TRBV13	CASSSRGQGGEKLFF	TGTGCCAGCAGCTCCAGGGGACAGGGAGGGGAAAAACTGTTTTTT
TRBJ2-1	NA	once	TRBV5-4	CVGTRGYPNEQFF	TGTGTTGGCACCCGAGGGTACCCCAATGAGCAGTTCTTC
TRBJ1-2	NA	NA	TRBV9	CASSVDSIHGQRRGYTF	TGTGCCAGCAGCGTAGACTCGATACATGGACAACGTCGCGGCTACACCTTC
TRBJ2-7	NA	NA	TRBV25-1	CASNRMNSSGEQYF	TGTGCCAGCAATCGAATGAACTCATCGGGCGAGCAGTACTTC
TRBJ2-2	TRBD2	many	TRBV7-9	CASRPGLAGAGELFF	TGTGCCAGCAGACCCGGCCTAGCGGGAGCCGGGGAGCTGTTTTTT
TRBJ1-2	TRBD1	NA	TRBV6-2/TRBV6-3	CASSYPGRGIYGYTF	TGTGCCAGCAGTTACCCTGGCAGGGGGATTTATGGCTACACCTTC
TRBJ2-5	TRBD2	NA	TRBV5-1	CASSRGLAGVSQETQYF	TGCGCCAGCAGCAGGGGACTAGCGGGGGTATCCCAAGAGACCCAGTACTTC
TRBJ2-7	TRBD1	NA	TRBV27	CASSPDRDYEQYF	TGTGCCAGCAGTCCGGACAGGGACTACGAGCAGTACTTC
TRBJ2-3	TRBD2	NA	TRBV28	CASSLPGGRDTQYF	TGTGCCAGCAGCCTTCCCGGGGGGAGGGATACGCAGTATTTT
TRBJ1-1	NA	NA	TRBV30	CAWTPIGDIGTEAFF	TGTGCCTGGACCCCGATAGGGGATATAGGAACTGAAGCTTTCTTT
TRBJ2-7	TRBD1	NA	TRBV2	CASREPGQGSYEQYF	TGTGCCAGCAGAGAGCCGGGACAGGGGTCCTACGAGCAGTACTTC
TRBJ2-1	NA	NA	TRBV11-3	CASSRGGNEQFF	TGTGCCAGCAGCAGGGGGGGGAATGAGCAGTTCTTC
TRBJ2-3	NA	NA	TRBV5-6	CASSPWTGSTDTQYF	TGTGCCAGCAGCCCCTGGACTGGGAGCACAGATACGCAGTATTTT
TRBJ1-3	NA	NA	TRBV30	CAWSSVGNTIYF	TGTGCCTGGAGCTCCGTTGGAAACACCATATATTTT
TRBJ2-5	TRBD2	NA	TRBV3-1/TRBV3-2	CASSQSSGGQETQYF	TGTGCCAGCAGCCAGTCTAGCGGGGGTCAAGAGACCCAGTACTTC
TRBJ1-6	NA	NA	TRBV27	CASNVAVGNSPLHF	TGTGCCAGCAACGTGGCCGTTGGTAATTCACCCCTCCACTTT
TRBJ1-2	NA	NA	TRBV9	CASSVAPDSLGGYTF	TGTGCCAGCAGCGTAGCCCCGGACAGCCTGGGTGGCTACACCTTC
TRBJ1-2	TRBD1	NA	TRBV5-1	CASSEDRGQGYTF	TGCGCCAGCAGCGAGGACAGGGGGCAAGGCTACACCTTC
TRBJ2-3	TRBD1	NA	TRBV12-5	CASGLGIRDRVVDTQYF	TGTGCTAGTGGTTTGGGGATCCGGGACAGGGTGGTAGATACGCAGTATTTT
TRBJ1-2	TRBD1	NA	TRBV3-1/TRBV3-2	CASSQGPTGAPRSGYTF	TGTGCCAGCAGCCAAGGCCCCACAGGGGCCCCCCGTAGTGGCTACACCTTC
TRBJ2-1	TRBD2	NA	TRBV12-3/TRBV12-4	CASSLGGGNEQFF	TGTGCCAGCAGCCTGGGGGGAGGGAATGAGCAGTTCTTC
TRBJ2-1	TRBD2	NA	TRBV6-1	CASSEKSEAGGNNEQFF	TGTGCCAGCAGTGAAAAATCGGAAGCGGGGGGGAACAATGAGCAGTTCTTC
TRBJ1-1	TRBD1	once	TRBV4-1	CASSQDRGTEAFF	TGCGCCAGCAGTCAGGACAGGGGGACTGAAGCTTTCTTT
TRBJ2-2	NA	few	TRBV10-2	CASSIATGGELFF	TGCGCCAGCAGTATAGCCACCGGCGGGGAGCTGTTTTTT
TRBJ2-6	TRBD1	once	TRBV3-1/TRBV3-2	CASSHLPGQGAGANVLTF	TGTGCCAGCAGCCACCTTCCGGGACAGGGGGCTGGGGCCAACGTCCTGACTTTC
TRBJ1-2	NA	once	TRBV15	CATSRDIPRADSYGYTF	TGTGCCACCAGCAGAGATATTCCCAGGGCCGATTCCTATGGCTACACCTTC
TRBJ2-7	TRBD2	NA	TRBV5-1	CASSVTSGRQGEQYF	TGCGCCAGCAGCGTGACTAGCGGGCGACAGGGAGAGCAGTACTTC
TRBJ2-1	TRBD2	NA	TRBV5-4	CASSSGLAGGRNEQFF	TGTGCCAGCAGTTCGGGACTAGCGGGGGGGCGGAATGAGCAGTTCTTC
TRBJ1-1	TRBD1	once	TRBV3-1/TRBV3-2	CASHQGGNTEAFF	TGTGCCAGCCACCAGGGGGGGAACACTGAAGCTTTCTTT
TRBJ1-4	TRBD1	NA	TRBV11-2	CASSLSTGGGEKLFF	TGTGCCAGCAGCTTAAGTACAGGGGGAGGTGAAAAACTGTTTTTT
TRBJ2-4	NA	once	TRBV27	CASSSRQGNKNIQYF	TGTGCCAGCAGTTCCCGGCAGGGGAACAAAAACATTCAGTACTTC